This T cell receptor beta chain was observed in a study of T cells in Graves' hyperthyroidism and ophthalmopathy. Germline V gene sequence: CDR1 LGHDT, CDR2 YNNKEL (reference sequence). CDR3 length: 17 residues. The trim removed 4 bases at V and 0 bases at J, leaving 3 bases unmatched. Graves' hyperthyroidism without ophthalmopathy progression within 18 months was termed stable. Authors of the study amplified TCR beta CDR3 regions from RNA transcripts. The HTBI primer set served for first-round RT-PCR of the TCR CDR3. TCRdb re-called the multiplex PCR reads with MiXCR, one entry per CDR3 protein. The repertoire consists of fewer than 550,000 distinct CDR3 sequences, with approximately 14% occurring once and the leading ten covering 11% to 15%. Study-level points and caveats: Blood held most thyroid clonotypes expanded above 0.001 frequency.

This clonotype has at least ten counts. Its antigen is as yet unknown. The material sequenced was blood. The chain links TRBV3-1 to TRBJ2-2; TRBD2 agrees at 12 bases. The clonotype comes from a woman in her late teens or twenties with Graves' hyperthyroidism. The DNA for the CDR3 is TGTGCCAGCAGCCGGACTAGCGGGGTCGCGAACACCGGGGAGCTGTTTTTT. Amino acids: CASSRTSGVANTGELFF.